Shown below are 10 T cell receptor beta chains from a single sample sequenced in a study of blood T cells in healthy people across ages. A second 7 to 11 cycle PCR used barcoded and J-beta primers. TCRdb redid the calling of the 5' RACE reads with MiXCR, one entry per CDR3 protein. The data contain about 620,000 distinct CDR3 sequences, over 40% of them singletons. The specimen was blood. Every receptor here comes from an elderly woman in good health.

This clonotype came up a few times. This may be a read error: a much more frequent sequence differs by one nucleotide. J is TRBJ2-5 and V is TRBV7-6, with D perhaps given as TRBD1 or TRBD2 (5 bases each). The DNA end lines up better with TRBJ2-7; the J call may be wrong. The CDR3 is made up of 14 amino acids. The germline V gene encodes CDR1 SGHVS and CDR2 FNYEAQ. CDR3 residues: CASSLSPGQTEQYF. DNA of the CDR3: TGTGCCAGCAGCTTATCGCCGGGGCAAACCGAGCAGTACTTC.

V usage is TRBV3-1 and J usage is TRBJ2-4; a possible D gene is TRBD1 (6 bases). Judging by the DNA end, TRBJ2-7 fits better; the J call may be wrong. This CDR3 comprises 15 residues. The V gene's germline CDR1 is LGHDT and CDR2 YNNKEL (reference sequence). For the CDR3, the DNA is TGTGCCAGCAGCCACTCCTCCCGGACAGACTACGAGCAGTACTTC. Residues: CASSHSSRTDYEQYF.

The CDR3 sequence is CASCYWNQPQHF. The CDR3 DNA reads TGTGCCAGTTGCTATTGGAATCAGCCCCAGCATTTT. The chain is built from TRBV19 and TRBJ1-5; no reliable D call. The germline gives CDR1 LNHDA, CDR2 SQIVND (reference sequence). There are 12 residues in the CDR3. Trimming pared 8 bases from V and 4 bases from J, leaving 9 bases between.

The rearrangement joins TRBV25-1 to TRBJ1-4; 7 positions match TRBD1. This CDR3 contains 14 residues. The V segment lost 0 bases and the J segment 8 bases; nucleotides outside the gene matches: 3. CDR1 and CDR2 from the germline V gene are MGHDK and SYGVNS. The CDR3 DNA sequence: TGTGCCAGCAGTGAATATGGGACAGCCGAAAAACTGTTTTTT. Residues: CASSEYGTAEKLFF.

The chain employs TRBV12-3 or TRBV12-4 and TRBJ1-2; D is possibly TRBD1 (6 bases). The CDR3 is 16 residues long. Trimming took off 4 bases at V and 1 base at J, with 16 bases between the two ends. CDR3 nucleotides: TGTGCCAGCAGTTCCGTAGGGGGGGATATTAACTATGGCTACACCTTC. It translates to CASSSVGGDINYGYTF.

This clonotype was seen repeatedly, ten times or more. The gene calls are TRBV6-6 and TRBJ1-3, with D perhaps matching TRBD1 (5 bases). The CDR3 spans 16 residues. CDR1 is MNHNY, CDR2 SVGAGI, per germline (reference sequence). Trimming took 2 bases from V and 3 from J, leaving 14 bases between them. The chain's CDR3 is CASSYGAERFGNTIYF. DNA of the CDR3: TGTGCCAGCAGTTACGGGGCGGAGCGATTTGGAAACACCATATATTTT.

Note on this clonotype: A read error is possible here, since a much larger clone lies one base away. The chain has TRBV6-6 and TRBJ2-1; perhaps TRBD1 as D (6 bases). Germline-derived CDR1 and CDR2 are MNHNY and SVGAGI (reference sequence). The CDR3 is 13 residues long. The germline V and J ends were trimmed by 7 bases and 13 bases, with 20 bases remaining between them. CDR3 amino acids: CASTSPQGSPQFF. CDR3 sequence (DNA): TGTGCCAGCACCTCACCCCAGGGGAGCCCCCAGTTCTTC.

In this sample, this clonotype turned up many times. The chain is built from TRBV6-6 and TRBJ2-5; possibly TRBD1 or TRBD2 for D (5 bases each). The V end was cut by 2 bases, the J end by 4 bases, with 5 bases between. Germline V gene data show CDR1 as MNHNY and CDR2 as SVGAGI (reference sequence). This CDR3 is 12 amino acids long. The CDR3 DNA reads TGTGCCAGCAGTTACGGGGGAGAGACCCAGTACTTC. As protein: CASSYGGETQYF.

The chain employs TRBV30 and TRBJ2-7, with TRBD1 matching over 7 bases. The CDR3 is 12 residues long. Germline CDR1 reads GTSNPN; CDR2 reads SVGIG (reference sequence). With 3 bases clipped from V and 3 bases from J, the junction kept 2 bases outside the gene matches. The CDR3 sequence: CAWRRQGYEQYF. CDR3 DNA: TGTGCCTGGAGAAGACAGGGCTACGAGCAGTACTTC.

The chain carries TRBV10-3 and TRBJ2-2; no definite D call. Germline V gives CDR1 ENHRY, CDR2 SYGVKD. There are 14 residues in the CDR3. Trimming removed 2 bases from V and 0 bases from J, with 4 bases in between. This chain's CDR3 is CAISELSNTGELFF. For the CDR3, the DNA is TGTGCCATCAGTGAGCTTTCGAACACCGGGGAGCTGTTTTTT.